This T cell receptor (beta chain) was captured in a study of identical twins. CDR3 length: 13 amino acids. V dropped 4 bases and J dropped 4 bases, with 11 bases sitting between them. Looked up from germline, CDR1 is SGHRS and CDR2 is YFSETQ. Template switching added a universal primer binding site, and final cDNA carried unique molecular identifiers. TCRdb ran MiXCR on the 5' RACE reads and lists one entry per CDR3 protein. The sample lists around 490,000 distinct CDR3 sequences, approximately 20% seen once, with around 0.5% in the top ten. This same sample was also taken into another study, of yellow fever vaccine responses in identical twins.

This TCR derives from a young woman in good health. The chain is built from TRBV5-1 and TRBJ1-2; no firm D call. Sample: CD4+ T cells sorted from blood. CDR3 in DNA: TGCGCCAGCAGCCAGGAACCCCCCTATGGCTACACCTTC. Its protein product is CASSQEPPYGYTF.